The 18 T cell receptor beta chains listed next were all sequenced from one sample in a study of cytomegalovirus exposure and HLA in healthy donors. Primers for the PCR totalled 60 Vbeta and 13 Jbeta. TCRdb's table, derived via immunoSEQ multiplex PCR, lists solely in-frame clones and lacks some. Here the sample spans under 200,000 clones, roughly 82% being singletons. Sequencing input: PBMCs. Receptors originate from a girl aged 5-17 years in good health and CMV-seropositive.

The rearrangement joins TRBV2 to TRBJ2-3; D may match TRBD1 or TRBD2 (5 bases each). The CDR3 extends over 13 amino acids. Germline V gene data show CDR1 as SNHLY and CDR2 as FYNNEI. V lost 5 bases to trimming and J lost 4 bases, with 10 bases between them. The CDR3 region has the DNA TGTGCCAGCAGTAAAGAGGGGTCAGATACGCAGTATTTT. Translating gives CASSKEGSDTQYF. Drawing the rest from reference TRBV2 and TRBJ2-3, the complete variable domain is EPEVTQTPSHQVTQMGQEVILRCVPISNHLYFYWYRQILGQKVEFLVSFYNNEISEKSEIFDDQFSVERPDGSNFTLKIRSTKLEDSAMYFCASSKEGSDTQYFGPGTRLTVL.

The chain combines TRBV18 with TRBJ2-5; D is possibly TRBD2 (7 bases). The CDR3 covers 17 residues. The germline CDR1 and CDR2 sequences are KGHSH and LQKENI. Between the trimmed V and J ends, which lost 0 bases and 4 bases, there was a span of 18 bases. As DNA, the CDR3 is TGTGCCAGCTCACCACCGAGGGGGGGGCCTGATGGAGAGACCCAGTACTTC. Translated, it gives CASSPPRGGPDGETQYF.

The rearrangement uses TRBV7-8 and TRBJ1-4; 7 bases are shared with TRBD1. The ends lost 4 bases at V and 5 bases at J; junction bases unmatched: 7. CDR1 is SGHVS and CDR2 is FQNEAQ in the germline V gene. The CDR3 is 15 residues long. In nucleotides, the CDR3 is TGTGCCAGCAGCTCACAGGGGACGTCGAATGAAAAACTGTTTTTT. Its protein product is CASSSQGTSNEKLFF. Filled out from reference TRBV7-8 and TRBJ1-4, the complete variable domain reads GAGVSQSPRYKVAKRGQDVALRCDPISGHVSLFWYQQALGQGPEFLTYFQNEAQLDKSGLPSDRFFAERPEGSVSTLKIQRTQQEDSAVYLCASSSQGTSNEKLFFGSGTQLSVL.

The chain recombines TRBV5-8 with TRBJ1-2; TRBD1 might be the D (5 bases). Germline V gene lookup returns CDR1 SGHTS and CDR2 YDEGEE. The CDR3 totals 13 residues. V dropped 1 base and J dropped 8 bases, with 12 bases sitting between them. The CDR3 DNA follows: TGTGCCAGCAGCTTGCGTGGGGCGCGGGGCTACACCTTC. Translating gives CASSLRGARGYTF.

The rearrangement joins TRBV28 to TRBJ2-7; TRBD1 agrees at 10 bases. Germline V gene lookup returns CDR1 MDHEN and CDR2 SYDVKM. The CDR3 contains 14 residues. The trim removed 5 bases at V and 5 bases at J, leaving 6 bases unmatched. CDR3 region: CASSPRTGGHEQYF. The DNA of the CDR3 is TGTGCCAGCAGTCCCCGGACAGGGGGACACGAGCAGTACTTC.

The V gene is TRBV7-8, the J gene TRBJ1-1; no clear D. The germline gives CDR1 SGHVS, CDR2 FQNEAQ. Trimming pared 3 bases from V and 1 base from J, leaving 12 bases between. The CDR3 is 15 amino acids. The CDR3 nucleotides read TGTGCCAGCAGCTTCATATCCCAGCGGAACACTGAAGCTTTCTTT. Residues: CASSFISQRNTEAFF. Full variable domain (missing parts from reference TRBV7-8 and TRBJ1-1): GAGVSQSPRYKVAKRGQDVALRCDPISGHVSLFWYQQALGQGPEFLTYFQNEAQLDKSGLPSDRFFAERPEGSVSTLKIQRTQQEDSAVYLCASSFISQRNTEAFFGQGTRLTVV.

This clone was observed a single time. V gene TRBV10-3 combines with J gene TRBJ2-2, with D possibly matching TRBD2 (6 bases). Trimming shortened V by 6 bases and J by 5 bases, and 10 bases separated the two germline ends. The CDR3 contains 13 residues. CDR1 and CDR2 from the germline V gene are ENHRY and SYGVKD. The CDR3 DNA reads as TGTGCCATCAGGGACGGAGGGACCGGGGAGCTGTTTTTT. Encoded protein: CAIRDGGTGELFF.

This clone was found a few times. The chain combines TRBV18 with TRBJ2-1, with D hard to call. Germline V gives CDR1 KGHSH, CDR2 LQKENI. V was shortened by 3 bases and J by 10 bases, with 10 bases between the two germline ends. The CDR3 covers 12 residues. The CDR3 region is CASSPDGEEQFF. The CDR3 DNA sequence: TGTGCCAGCTCACCGGATGGAGAAGAGCAGTTCTTC.

This clone was observed a few times. The V gene is TRBV10-3, the J gene TRBJ1-1, with a possible D match to TRBD1 (6 bases). This CDR3 region has 16 residues. Trimming removed 4 bases from V and 1 base from J, with 16 bases in between. Germline values: CDR1 ENHRY, CDR2 SYGVKD. The CDR3 here is CAISGGGEFGNTEAFF. CDR3 DNA: TGTGCCATCAGTGGAGGGGGAGAATTCGGGAACACTGAAGCTTTCTTT.

The genes are TRBV27 and TRBJ2-1; the match to TRBD1 covers 9 bases. The CDR3 sequence is 15 residues long. Germline V gene data show CDR1 as MNHEY and CDR2 as SMNVEV (reference sequence). Trimming took 4 bases from V and 7 from J; bases not matched to a gene: 8. CDR3 in amino acids: CASSSTGTGRNEQFF. Here the CDR3 DNA reads TGTGCCAGCAGTTCGACCGGGACAGGGAGGAATGAGCAGTTCTTC.

This chain links TRBV11-3 with TRBJ2-7; no reliable D call. This CDR3 contains 16 residues. The germline gives CDR1 SGHNT, CDR2 YENEEA. V was trimmed by 5 bases and J by 0 bases, leaving 17 bases between them. CDR3 DNA sequence: TGTGCCAGCAGCCTCTCCACAGCCGGTAGCTCCTACGAGCAGTACTTC. Encoded protein: CASSLSTAGSSYEQYF.

The sample holds a few counts of this clone. The V gene is TRBV28, the J gene TRBJ1-4; the match to TRBD1 covers 7 bases. In germline, CDR1 is MDHEN, CDR2 SYDVKM. The ends lost 6 bases at V and 11 bases at J; junction bases unmatched: 6. This CDR3 is 12 amino acids long. This chain's CDR3 is CASSLDREKLFF. In DNA, the CDR3 is TGTGCCAGCAGCCTTGACAGGGAGAAACTGTTTTTT. Based on the CDR3 plus reference TRBV28 and TRBJ1-4, the full variable domain is DVKVTQSSRYLVKRTGEKVFLECVQDMDHENMFWYRQDPGLGLRLIYFSYDVKMKEKGDIPEGYSVSREKKERFSLILESASTNQTSMYLCASSLDREKLFFGSGTQLSVL.

The genes are TRBV6-1 and TRBJ2-3, with 11 bases aligning to TRBD1. V was pared by 6 bases and J by 10 bases, with 12 bases of the junction left unmatched. This CDR3 spans 15 amino acids. The germline V gene has CDR1 MNHNS and CDR2 SASEGT. The CDR3 sequence: CASREPGTGGFPQYF. For the CDR3, the DNA is TGTGCCAGCAGGGAACCCGGGACAGGGGGTTTTCCGCAGTATTTT.

This sequence joins TRBV15 and TRBJ2-5; D is unclear. The CDR3 loop spans 15 amino acids. Trimming shortened V by 1 base and J by 2 bases, and 11 bases separated the two germline ends. CDR1 is LNHNV, CDR2 YYDKDF, per germline (reference sequence). The chain's CDR3 is CATSRAPPGQETQYF. The DNA of the CDR3 is TGTGCCACCAGCAGAGCCCCTCCAGGTCAAGAGACCCAGTACTTC.

This clone was counted once. This chain links TRBV2 with TRBJ1-3; 7 nucleotides agree with TRBD1. Looked up from germline, CDR1 is SNHLY and CDR2 is FYNNEI. The CDR3 spans 15 residues. Trimming took 5 bases from V and 4 from J; bases not matched to a gene: 8. The CDR3 sequence: CASSTQGLQGNTIYF. The CDR3 coding sequence is TGTGCCAGCAGTACACAGGGGCTTCAAGGAAACACCATATATTTT.

The chain employs TRBV9 and TRBJ2-7; TRBD2 might be the D (6 bases). Germline CDR1 and CDR2: SGDLS and YYNGEE. The CDR3 length is 16 residues. V was clipped by 0 bases and J by 3 bases, with 16 bases between them. CDR3: CASSVGYGLHSYEQYF. The CDR3 coding sequence is TGTGCCAGCAGCGTAGGGTATGGACTACACAGCTACGAGCAGTACTTC.

This clone appeared a few times. CDR3 amino acids: CASSVVNGGGTQYF. CDR3 nucleotides: TGTGCCAGCAGCGTAGTTAATGGCGGCGGGACCCAGTACTTC. The chain uses TRBV9 and TRBJ2-5; no clear D. The CDR3 has 14 amino acids. Germline V gives CDR1 SGDLS, CDR2 YYNGEE. The V and J ends lost 0 bases and 7 bases respectively, with 13 bases between them.

V and J are TRBV4-1 and TRBJ2-2; 9 nucleotides match TRBD1. This CDR3 has 13 amino acids. CDR1 and CDR2 (germline): MGHRA, YSYEKL. V gave up 4 bases and J gave up 6 bases; unmatched junction bases: 0. The CDR3 DNA reads as TGCGCCAGCAGCCGGGACAGGGCCGGGGAGCTGTTTTTT. It codes for CASSRDRAGELFF.